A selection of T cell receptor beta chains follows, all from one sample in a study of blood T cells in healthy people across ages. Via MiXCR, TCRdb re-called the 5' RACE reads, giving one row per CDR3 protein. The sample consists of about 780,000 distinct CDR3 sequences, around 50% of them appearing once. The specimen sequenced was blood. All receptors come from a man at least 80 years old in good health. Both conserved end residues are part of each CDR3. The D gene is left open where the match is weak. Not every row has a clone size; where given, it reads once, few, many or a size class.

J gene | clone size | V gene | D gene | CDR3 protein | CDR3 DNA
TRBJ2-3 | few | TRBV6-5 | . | CASSYGGRITDTQYF | TGTGCCAGCAGTTACGGAGGGAGGATCACAGATACGCAGTATTTT
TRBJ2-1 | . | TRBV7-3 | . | CASSPYRYNEQFF | TGTGCCAGCAGCCCTTACAGGTACAATGAGCAGTTCTTC
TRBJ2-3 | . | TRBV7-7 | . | CASSFRGGDTQYF | TGTGCTAGCAGCTTTAGGGGGGGAGATACGCAGTATTTT
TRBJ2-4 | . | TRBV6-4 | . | CASSDRSVGGLAKNIQYF | TGTGCCAGCAGTGACAGATCTGTTGGAGGGCTAGCCAAAAACATTCAGTACTTC
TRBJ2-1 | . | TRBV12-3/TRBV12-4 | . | CASSLAWDEQFF | TGTGCCAGCAGTTTAGCTTGGGATGAGCAGTTCTTC
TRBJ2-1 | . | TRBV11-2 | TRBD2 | CTSRGLAGSGPYNEQFF | TGTACCAGCAGGGGACTAGCGGGTTCTGGTCCCTACAATGAGCAGTTCTTC
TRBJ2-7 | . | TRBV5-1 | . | CASSLVVGLGVYEQYF | TGCGCCAGCAGCTTGGTGGTCGGGTTGGGGGTTTACGAGCAGTACTTC
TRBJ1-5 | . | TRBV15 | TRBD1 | CATSSRTGGYQPQHF | TGTGCCACCAGCTCTAGGACAGGGGGCTATCAGCCCCAGCATTTT
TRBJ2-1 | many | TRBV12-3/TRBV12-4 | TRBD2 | CASSTRAGRSSYNEQFF | TGTGCCAGCAGTACTCGAGCGGGACGAAGCTCCTACAATGAGCAGTTCTTC
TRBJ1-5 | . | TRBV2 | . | CASSGNRGNQPQHF | TGTGCCAGCAGTGGTAACCGGGGCAATCAGCCCCAGCATTTT
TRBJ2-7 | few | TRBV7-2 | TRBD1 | CASSRPGQERYEQYF | TGTGCCAGCAGCCGACCGGGACAGGAGAGATACGAGCAGTACTTC
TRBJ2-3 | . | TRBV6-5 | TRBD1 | CASSPDRVNTDTQYF | TGTGCCAGCAGCCCCGACAGGGTCAACACAGATACGCAGTATTTT
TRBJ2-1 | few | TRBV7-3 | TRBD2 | CASSTPAGGRVGEQFF | TGTGCCAGCAGCACGCCCGCTGGCGGGAGGGTAGGTGAGCAGTTCTTC
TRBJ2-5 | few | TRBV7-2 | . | CASSLRDRSETQYF | TGTGCCAGCAGCTTACGAGACAGGTCGGAGACCCAGTACTTC
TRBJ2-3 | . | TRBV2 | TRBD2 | CASRAGTSGGGTQYF | TGTGCCAGCAGGGCCGGGACTAGCGGGGGAGGTACGCAGTATTTT
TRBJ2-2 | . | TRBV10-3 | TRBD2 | CAISEFSGDTGELFF | TGTGCCATCAGTGAATTTAGCGGGGACACCGGGGAGCTGTTTTTT
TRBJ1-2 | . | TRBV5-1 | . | CASSLTGTPFNYGYTF | TGCGCCAGCAGCCTGACCGGGACACCCTTTAACTATGGCTACACCTTC
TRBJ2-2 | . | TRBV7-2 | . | CASSLLSGNTGELFF | TGTGCCAGCAGCTTGCTCTCTGGGAACACCGGGGAGCTGTTTTTT
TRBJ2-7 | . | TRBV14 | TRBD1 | CASSQWTGAEQYF | TGTGCCAGCAGCCAATGGACAGGGGCCGAGCAGTACTTC
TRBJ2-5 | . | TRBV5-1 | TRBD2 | CASSLKLGRALETQYF | TGCGCCAGCAGCTTGAAACTCGGGAGGGCCCTGGAGACCCAGTACTTC
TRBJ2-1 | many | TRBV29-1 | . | CSVDQTSQSSYNEQFF | TGCAGCGTTGACCAAACTAGCCAAAGCTCCTACAATGAGCAGTTCTTC
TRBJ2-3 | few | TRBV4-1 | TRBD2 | CASSPAGTSGKTQYF | TGCGCCAGCAGCCCCGCGGGGACTAGCGGGAAGACGCAGTATTTT
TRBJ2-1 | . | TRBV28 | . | CASTLGWDEQFF | TGTGCCAGCACCCTGGGGTGGGATGAGCAGTTCTTC
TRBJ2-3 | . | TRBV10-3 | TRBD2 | CAISESRAGGGTDTQYF | TGTGCCATCAGTGAGTCGCGAGCGGGGGGGGGTACAGATACGCAGTATTTT
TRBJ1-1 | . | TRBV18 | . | CASSPTTNSPEAFF | TGTGCCAGCTCACCTACTACGAATTCCCCTGAAGCTTTCTTT
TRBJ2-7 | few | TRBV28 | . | CASSLSPSGRGGVEQYF | TGTGCCAGCAGTTTATCTCCCAGCGGCAGAGGGGGTGTCGAGCAGTACTTC
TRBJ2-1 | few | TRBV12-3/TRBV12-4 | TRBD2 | CASIAQGLAGTRSGFF | TGTGCCAGCATCGCCCAAGGACTAGCGGGGACAAGGAGTGGGTTCTTC
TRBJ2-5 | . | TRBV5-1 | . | CASSLAIGQETQYF | TGCGCCAGCAGCTTGGCGATCGGCCAAGAGACCCAGTACTTC
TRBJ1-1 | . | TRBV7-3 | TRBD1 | CASSSAETGQENTEAFF | TGTGCCAGCAGCTCGGCCGAGACAGGGCAAGAGAACACTGAAGCTTTCTTT
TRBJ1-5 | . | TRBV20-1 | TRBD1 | CSARDSGTGHNQPQHF | TGCAGTGCTAGAGATTCGGGGACAGGCCATAATCAGCCCCAGCATTTT
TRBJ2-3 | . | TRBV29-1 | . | CSVGTGVDTQYF | TGCAGCGTTGGCACGGGGGTAGATACGCAGTATTTT
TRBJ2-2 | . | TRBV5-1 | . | CASSSDWTGELFF | TGCGCCAGCAGCTCCGACTGGACCGGGGAGCTGTTTTTT
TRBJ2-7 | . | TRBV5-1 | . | CASSLTWTTPYEQYF | TGCGCCAGCAGCTTGACTTGGACAACACCTTACGAGCAGTACTTC
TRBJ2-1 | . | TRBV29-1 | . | CSGVPRGYNEQFF | TGCAGCGGTGTCCCACGGGGATACAATGAGCAGTTCTTC
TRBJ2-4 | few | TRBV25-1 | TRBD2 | CASSDTTSSVDIQYF | TGTGCCAGCAGTGATACGACTAGCTCGGTTGACATTCAGTACTTC
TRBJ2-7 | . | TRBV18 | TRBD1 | CASSPEGTGISYEQYF | TGTGCCAGCTCACCAGAAGGGACAGGGATATCCTACGAGCAGTACTTC
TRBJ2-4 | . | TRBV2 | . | CASSELISAKNIQYF | TGTGCCAGCAGTGAACTAATTTCGGCCAAAAACATTCAGTACTTC
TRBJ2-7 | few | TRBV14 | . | CATGDAYEQYF | TGTGCCACCGGAGATGCTTACGAGCAGTACTTC
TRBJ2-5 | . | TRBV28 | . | CASSFTKPVETQYF | TGTGCCAGCAGTTTCACAAAACCAGTGGAGACCCAGTACTTC
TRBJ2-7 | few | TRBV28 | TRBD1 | CASRTLGTGGLSEQYF | TGTGCCAGCAGAACCCTAGGGACAGGGGGCCTGTCGGAGCAGTACTTC
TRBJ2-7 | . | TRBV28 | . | CASSRDWVSYEQYF | TGTGCCAGCAGCCGGGACTGGGTATCCTACGAGCAGTACTTC
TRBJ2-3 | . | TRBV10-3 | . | CAISRGAGQSTDTQYF | TGTGCCATCAGTCGTGGTGCGGGGCAGAGCACAGATACGCAGTATTTT
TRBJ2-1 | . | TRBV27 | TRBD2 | CVSSSGLAGANEQFF | TGTGTCAGCAGTTCGGGACTAGCGGGAGCTAATGAGCAGTTCTTC
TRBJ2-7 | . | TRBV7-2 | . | CASSLDGTIYYEQYF | TGTGCCAGCAGCTTAGACGGGACCATATACTACGAGCAGTACTTC
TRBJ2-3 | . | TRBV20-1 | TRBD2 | CSARGLGLAGEVTDTQYF | TGCAGTGCTAGAGGGTTGGGACTAGCGGGAGAAGTTACAGATACGCAGTATTTT
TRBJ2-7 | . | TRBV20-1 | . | CSALVVGVAEQYF | TGCAGTGCGCTAGTGGTGGGAGTGGCGGAGCAGTACTTC
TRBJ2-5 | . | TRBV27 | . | CASSLPNREQYF | TGTGCCAGCAGTTTACCTAATAGGGAGCAGTACTTC
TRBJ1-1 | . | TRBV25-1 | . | CASSLGGGETEAFF | TGTGCCAGCTCACTCGGGGGAGGGGAAACTGAAGCTTTCTTT
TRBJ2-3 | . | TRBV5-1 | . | CASSWTPLQSTDTQYF | TGCGCCAGCAGCTGGACCCCCCTTCAAAGCACAGATACGCAGTATTTT
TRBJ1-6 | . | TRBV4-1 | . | CASSQQTDLISPLHF | TGCGCCAGCAGCCAGCAGACAGACCTTATATCACCCCTCCACTTT